A single sample gave rise to the 32 T cell receptor beta chains below, sequenced in a study of radiation and T cells in renal cell carcinoma. As for time point: baseline pretreatment blood. The treatment here: 15 Gy SBRT to primary tumor, nephrectomy 4 weeks later. This table comes from immunoSEQ multiplex PCR, and its TCRdb copy is limited to in-frame clones, with some not included. The data hold 45,000 to 65,000 clones, with roughly 79% observed a single time. Sequenced here: blood, sampled from a patient whose treatment included radiotherapy and nephrectomy. The receptors here all came from a man aged 55 to 69 with renal cell carcinoma.

The chain carries TRBV5-1 and TRBJ2-5, with no clear D. Trimming took off 0 bases at V and 5 bases at J, with 8 bases between the two ends. Germline CDR1 reads SGHRS; CDR2 reads YFSETQ. The CDR3 sequence is 13 residues long. CDR3 amino acids: CASSLAPEETQYF. DNA of the CDR3: TGCGCCAGCAGCTTGGCCCCAGAGGAGACCCAGTACTTC.

The V gene is TRBV5-6, the J gene TRBJ2-7; TRBD1 agrees at 12 bases. The V gene's germline CDR1 is SGHDT and CDR2 YYEEEE. This CDR3 has 16 amino acids. Trimming at V came to 0 bases and at J to 2 bases, leaving 3 bases not matched to a gene. The CDR3: CASSLAGTGGAYEQYV. The CDR3 nucleotides are TGTGCCAGCAGCTTGGCCGGGACAGGGGGCGCCTACGAGCAGTACGTC.

The CDR3 sequence is CASSYFYEQYF. The CDR3 DNA follows: TGTGCCAGCAGTTACTTCTACGAGCAGTACTTC. This sequence joins TRBV6-6 and TRBJ2-7; D is uncertain. There are 11 residues in the CDR3. CDR1 and CDR2 (germline): MNHNY, SVGAGI (reference sequence). Trimming stripped 1 base from V and 3 bases from J, with 1 base between.

The genes are TRBV5-6 and TRBJ2-2; D is possibly TRBD2 (6 bases). Germline V gene data show CDR1 as SGHDT and CDR2 as YYEEEE. This CDR3 has 18 residues. The V end was cut by 0 bases, the J end by 1 base, with 16 bases between. The CDR3 sequence: CASSLEWRLRENTGELFF. The CDR3 DNA is TGTGCCAGCAGCTTGGAATGGCGCTTGCGGGAGAACACCGGGGAGCTGTTTTTT.

The chain employs TRBV6-5 and TRBJ2-5, with 7 nucleotides matching TRBD1. CDR3 size: 15 residues. Germline values: CDR1 MNHEY, CDR2 SVGAGI. Trimming at V came to 2 bases and at J to 4 bases, leaving 7 bases not matched to a gene. The DNA for the CDR3 is TGTGCCAGCAGTTACGGTGCAGGGGGTAGAGAGACCCAGTACTTC. Protein: CASSYGAGGRETQYF.

The V gene is TRBV5-6, the J gene TRBJ1-1; no clear D gene. The germline CDR1 and CDR2 sequences are SGHDT and YYEEEE. This CDR3 contains 13 residues. V dropped 1 base and J dropped 4 bases, with 8 bases sitting between them. CDR3 in amino acids: CASSLWEGTEAFF. CDR3 sequence (DNA): TGTGCCAGCAGCTTGTGGGAAGGCACTGAAGCTTTCTTT.

The V and J genes are TRBV9 and TRBJ2-5; D is tentatively TRBD1 or TRBD2 (7 bases each). The J call may be wrong; the DNA end is better matched by TRBJ2-7. The length of the CDR3 is 15 residues. CDR1 and CDR2 from the germline V gene are SGDLS and YYNGEE. CDR3 loop: CASSPGEGAPYEQYF. In DNA, the CDR3 is TGTGCCAGCAGCCCCGGGGAGGGGGCGCCTTACGAGCAGTACTTC.

The chain carries TRBV28 and TRBJ1-1; D ambiguous. This CDR3 has 13 residues. Trimming took 8 bases from V and 0 from J, leaving 10 bases between them. Germline CDR1 reads MDHEN; CDR2 reads SYDVKM. CDR3 protein: CASFKLLNTEAFF. The CDR3 DNA sequence: TGTGCCAGCTTCAAGCTCTTGAACACTGAAGCTTTCTTT.

This rearrangement joins TRBV7-3 to TRBJ2-1; 13 nucleotides align to TRBD2. V lost 5 bases and J lost 0; bases outside the gene matches: 13. This CDR3 is 20 amino acids long. Looked up from germline, CDR1 is SGHTA and CDR2 is FQGTGA. The CDR3 coding sequence is TGTGCCAGCAGCCCAAGGGGGACTAGCGGGACCGTTAGCTCCTACAATGAGCAGTTCTTC. It codes for CASSPRGTSGTVSSYNEQFF.

This clone was seen just once. The V gene is TRBV6-1, the J gene TRBJ2-7, with D perhaps being TRBD1 or TRBD2 (7 bases each). V lost 6 bases, J lost 1 base, and 16 bases lay in between. This CDR3 spans 15 amino acids. The germline CDR1 and CDR2 sequences are MNHNS and SASEGT. The CDR3 region has the DNA TGTGCCAGCAGCAGCTGGCAGGGGGGGTCCTACGAGCAGTACGTC. It codes for CASSSWQGGSYEQYV.

The chain combines TRBV10-3 with TRBJ2-7; D possibly corresponds to TRBD2 (5 bases). The CDR3 is made up of 12 amino acids. CDR1 is ENHRY, CDR2 SYGVKD, per germline. The ends were cut back, 11 bases at V and 5 bases at J, with 16 bases in the middle. The CDR3 region has the DNA TGTGCCTCAGGTGAGGGCTATAACGAGCAGTACTTC. Protein: CASGEGYNEQYF.

J is TRBJ1-6 and V is TRBV7-3, with TRBD1 matching 7 bases. The V and J ends lost 4 bases and 7 bases, in that order; junction bases with no gene match: 7. Germline loops: CDR1 SGHTA, CDR2 FQGTGA. The CDR3 is 15 residues long. The CDR3 region is CASSSRQGLNSPLHF. The CDR3 DNA follows: TGTGCCAGCAGCTCCAGACAGGGACTGAATTCACCCCTCCACTTT.

V gene TRBV5-1 combines with J gene TRBJ2-6; D not certain. Trimming shortened V by 4 bases and J by 1 base, and 24 bases separated the two germline ends. This CDR3 spans 20 amino acids. CDR1 and CDR2 (germline): SGHRS, YFSETQ. DNA for the CDR3: TGCGCCAGCAGCCTTTTGCCGTTTCGCCAAAATCCATCTGGGGCCAACGTCCTGACTTTC. Translated: CASSLLPFRQNPSGANVLTF.

This clone has more than one count but fewer than ten. The chain combines TRBV7-8 with TRBJ1-4; TRBD1 aligns across 7 bases. Germline assignment: CDR1 SGHVS and CDR2 FQNEAQ. V lost 5 bases and J lost 8; bases outside the gene matches: 5. The CDR3 loop spans 13 amino acids. The CDR3 DNA follows: TGTGCCAGCAGCCTGGGACAGTCAGAAAAACTGTTTTTT. This gives the protein CASSLGQSEKLFF.

The chain combines TRBV5-6 with TRBJ1-2, with D unclear. Trimming stripped 0 bases from V and 5 bases from J, with 5 bases between. Germline V CDR1 and CDR2: SGHDT, YYEEEE. The CDR3 contains 12 residues. CDR3 protein: CASSLEGYGYTF. CDR3 in DNA: TGTGCCAGCAGCTTGGAGGGTTATGGCTACACCTTC.

The V call is TRBV4-3, the J call TRBJ2-5; 7 nucleotides align to TRBD1. The end of the DNA aligns better with TRBJ2-7, so the J call may be wrong. The CDR3 extends over 15 amino acids. Looked up from germline, CDR1 is LGHNA and CDR2 is YSLEER. CDR3 in amino acids: CASSQDRGSPYEQYF. CDR3 bases: TGCGCCAGCAGCCAAGACAGGGGGTCCCCCTACGAGCAGTACTTC.

The chain has TRBV10-3 and TRBJ2-2; D unresolved. V lost 6 bases and J 2 bases, leaving 19 bases between the germline ends. Per the germline V gene, CDR1 is ENHRY and CDR2 is SYGVKD. The CDR3 length is 17 residues. Here the CDR3 DNA reads TGTGCCATCAGGAGTTTTAGGGCCAACCAAAACACCGGGGAGCTGTTTTTT. Protein sequence: CAIRSFRANQNTGELFF.

A few counts support this clone. The chain recombines TRBV27 with TRBJ1-1, with 10 bases matching TRBD1. V dropped 4 bases and J dropped 6; count of bases not matched to a gene: 5. CDR3 size: 14 residues. The germline V gene encodes CDR1 MNHEY and CDR2 SMNVEV (reference sequence). CDR3 residues: CASSWGQGRAEAFF. CDR3 nucleotides: TGTGCCAGCAGTTGGGGACAGGGGCGCGCTGAAGCTTTCTTT.

The chain uses TRBV7-2 and TRBJ2-5; 8 bases are a match to TRBD1. The J segment lost 1 base and the V segment lost 2 bases, leaving 3 bases of the junction unmatched. CDR3 length equals 15 residues. Germline V gene data show CDR1 as SGHTA and CDR2 as FQGNSA. CDR3 residues: CASSLHDRGQETQYF. The CDR3, as DNA: TGTGCCAGCAGCTTACACGACAGGGGCCAAGAGACCCAGTACTTC. Full variable domain (outside the CDR3, taken from reference TRBV7-2 and TRBJ2-5): GAGVSQSPSNKVTEKGKDVELRCDPISGHTALYWYRQSLGQGLEFLIYFQGNSAPDKSGLPSDRFSAERTGGSVSTLTIQRTQQEDSAVYLCASSLHDRGQETQYFGPGTRLLVL.

Turning to this clone: At one boundary the junction diverges from the germline segment, which might be a read error. The CDR3 is CASSERGAPAF. CDR3 in DNA: TGTGCCAGCAGTGAACGCGGGGCCCCTGCTTTT. This chain connects TRBV6-1 to TRBJ1-4; TRBD1 might be the D (5 bases). Looked up from germline, CDR1 is MNHNS and CDR2 is SASEGT. The CDR3 totals 11 residues.

This rearrangement joins TRBV7-8 to TRBJ1-1, with D unclear. Germline V lookup: CDR1 SGHVS, CDR2 FQNEAQ. CDR3 length: 13 amino acids. Trimming pared 6 bases from V and 0 bases from J, leaving 8 bases between. CDR3 sequence: CASSTQMNTEAFF. CDR3 coding DNA: TGTGCCAGCAGTACCCAAATGAACACTGAAGCTTTCTTT.

This clone has just a few counts. This chain uses TRBV14 with TRBJ2-3; 7 nucleotides agree with TRBD2. CDR3 size: 16 residues. Germline V gene sequence: CDR1 SGHDN, CDR2 FVKESK. V dropped 1 base and J dropped 3; count of bases not matched to a gene: 7. This CDR3 reads CASSQGAGVHTDTQYF. CDR3 coding DNA: TGTGCCAGCAGCCAAGGGGCGGGAGTGCATACAGATACGCAGTATTTT.

The CDR3 region is CASSPEGSGRFGEQFF. CDR3 coding DNA: TGCGCCAGCAGCCCAGAGGGAAGCGGGCGTTTCGGGGAGCAGTTCTTC. The chain carries TRBV5-1 and TRBJ2-1; TRBD2 might be the D (6 bases). V lost 4 bases and J lost 10, with 24 bases in between. The germline V gene has CDR1 SGHRS and CDR2 YFSETQ. CDR3 length: 16 amino acids.

The chain carries TRBV7-9 and TRBJ2-7; a possible D gene is TRBD1 (5 bases). This CDR3 comprises 14 residues. The V end was cut by 3 bases, the J end by 2 bases, with 11 bases between. Germline lookup yields CDR1 SEHNR and CDR2 FQNEAQ (reference sequence). The CDR3 reads CASSLNRPPYEQYF. The CDR3 DNA follows: TGTGCCAGCAGCTTGAACAGGCCCCCCTACGAGCAGTACTTC.

The chain links TRBV5-4 to TRBJ1-1, with D possibly TRBD1 on 5 matching bases. The germline CDR1 and CDR2 sequences are SGHNT and YYREEE (reference sequence). CDR3 length: 13 residues. Trimming left V 4 bases short and J 1 base short, with 8 bases between. The CDR3 protein is CASSAQENTEAFF. CDR3 sequence (DNA): TGTGCCAGCAGCGCACAGGAGAACACTGAAGCTTTCTTT.

This clone was seen once. This sequence joins TRBV10-2 and TRBJ2-7; TRBD1 agrees at 8 bases. Trimming at V came to 2 bases and at J to 6 bases, leaving 3 bases not matched to a gene. This CDR3 is 13 amino acids long. Per the germline V gene, CDR1 is WSHSY and CDR2 is SAAADI. CDR3 nucleotide sequence: TGCGCCAGCAGTGAGGGGACAGGTACCGAGCAGTACTTC. Encoded protein: CASSEGTGTEQYF.

The chain links TRBV28 to TRBJ1-4; 11 bases fit TRBD1. This CDR3 is built from 14 residues. With 8 bases clipped from V and 5 bases from J, the junction kept 4 bases outside the gene matches. Looked up from germline, CDR1 is MDHEN and CDR2 is SYDVKM. Here the CDR3 DNA reads TGTGCCAGCTCGAGGGACAGGGGGAATGAAAAACTGTTTTTT. As protein: CASSRDRGNEKLFF.

The rearrangement uses TRBV2 and TRBJ2-7; D not resolved. Germline V gene data show CDR1 as SNHLY and CDR2 as FYNNEI. Trimming stripped 2 bases from V and 2 bases from J, with 7 bases between. The CDR3 is 13 amino acids. The chain's CDR3 is CASSEPAAYEQYV. The CDR3, as DNA: TGTGCCAGCAGTGAACCAGCCGCCTACGAGCAGTACGTC.

This chain uses TRBV5-4 with TRBJ2-7; TRBD1 matches at 11 bases. CDR1 and CDR2 from the germline V gene are SGHNT and YYREEE (reference sequence). CDR3 length: 15 amino acids. The V and J ends lost 4 bases and 4 bases, in that order; junction bases with no gene match: 7. The DNA for the CDR3 is TGTGCCAGCAGCGGTTCCGGGACAGGGGGATACGAGCAGTACTTC. Translated: CASSGSGTGGYEQYF.

The J gene is TRBJ1-3, the V gene TRBV7-8; maybe TRBD1 (5 bases). Trimming took 1 base from V and 4 from J, leaving 5 bases between them. The CDR3 has 13 residues. Germline V lookup: CDR1 SGHVS, CDR2 FQNEAQ. The CDR3 DNA follows: TGTGCCAGCAGCTTAGGGGGCGGAAACACCATATATTTT. Encoded protein: CASSLGGGNTIYF.

The V call is TRBV6-5, the J call TRBJ2-2; D ambiguous. V lost 6 bases to trimming and J lost 6 bases, with 5 bases between them. The germline CDR1 and CDR2 sequences are MNHEY and SVGAGI. CDR3 length: 11 amino acids. The CDR3 spells CASSGPGELFF. The CDR3 DNA sequence: TGTGCCAGCAGCGGGCCCGGGGAGCTGTTTTTT.

This chain connects TRBV7-2 to TRBJ2-1, with 8 bases lining up with TRBD2. The CDR3 contains 14 residues. CDR1 is SGHTA, CDR2 FQGNSA, per germline. V was clipped by 3 bases and J by 5 bases; unmatched bases: 3. This chain's CDR3 is CASSFSGADNEQFF. CDR3 DNA sequence: TGTGCCAGCAGCTTTAGCGGGGCCGACAATGAGCAGTTCTTC.